This TCR beta chain was profiled in a study of shared clonotypes between healthy human individuals. The CDR3 has 14 residues. Germline assignment: CDR1 KGHSY and CDR2 FQNENV. V was trimmed by 1 base and J by 7 bases, leaving 11 bases between them. In the sorted-subset replicate PCRs, 200 ng DNA, roughly 29,000 T cell genomes, was used. Produced via immunoSEQ multiplex PCR; TCRdb's table is partial and in-frame only. Counted here are approximately 88,000 clones, 68% occurring once; the ten biggest clones make up about 50%. There were only Caucasian adults among the donors, and all lived in Nashville, Tennessee.

Sequences were obtained from memory CD8+ T cells sorted from blood. The subset: CD45RO+ cells pooled with CCR7-negative TemRA cells. The chain carries TRBV16 and TRBJ1-5; tentative D call: TRBD1 (6 bases). This clonotype was sampled from a young man in good health. The CDR3 is CASSQFTGKQPQHF. CDR3 nucleotide sequence: TGTGCCAGCAGCCAATTTACAGGGAAACAGCCCCAGCATTTT.